This T cell receptor beta chain was identified during a study of siplizumab effects on memory and regulatory T cells (dated by TCRdb to about 2019). Background for the entire study: The effect of the anti-CD2 antibody siplizumab on alloreactive T-cell subsets was examined in allogeneic mixed lymphocyte reactions constructed from human PBMCs. Paper-wide results and their limitations: Unstimulated naive T cells appeared more diverse than memory T cells, and naive cells seemed to contribute substantially to the alloresponse. Whether proliferating Tregs from siplizumab cultures were suppressive was not functionally confirmed. Because sequences at frequencies below about 10^-5 were poorly captured, only a minor fraction of alloreactive clones could be mapped back to unstimulated subsets. For roughly 80-95% of proliferating CD4+ or CD8+ clones, no naive or memory phenotype could be assigned. Siplizumab significantly lowered the cumulative frequency of alloreactive sequences that could be traced to unstimulated CD4+ memory T cells. Among mappable alloreactive CD4+ clones, the Treg-derived fraction averaged about 75% with siplizumab versus 25% to 30% in control reactions.

Sorted unstimulated T cells, along with proliferating T cells recovered from mixed lymphocyte reactions, underwent TCRbeta CDR3 sequencing. Fresh whole blood from over eight HLA-typed healthy donors served as the source for isolating PBMCs. To map where alloreactive clones came from, CD4+ non-regulatory T cells in the unstimulated state were FACS-sorted. The receptor library was made with the immunoSEQ multiplex PCR assay. Each sample had around 100,000 TCR templates assayed by the deep sequencing platform. Genomic DNA extracted from sorted T cells was used for TCRbeta CDR3 sequencing. For the original study's pipeline: Clonal analysis of TCRbeta CDR3 data was done in the R programming language. Alloreactive CD4+ and CD8+ clones were identified by comparing unstimulated samples to CFSE-low samples taken after the reaction. Regulatory or non-regulatory origin was assigned to alloreactive CD4+ clones by matching of sequences to sorted unstimulated Treg and non-Treg repertoires. Imported from immuneACCESS, the table was reduced by TCRdb to in-frame sequences with V and J called. These copies leave out some clones; in studies compared against another copy, an unresolved V gene accounts for under half, and the cause of the remainder is not known. The DNA gave D and trimming, while V, J and clone size come from that table. The sample table lists under 95,000 clones, approximately 95% of them with a count of one. The ten largest clones add up to around 0.3% of the sample.

CDR1 SGHDT and CDR2 YYEEEE were looked up in the germline V gene. A distance of 11 bases separates the germline ends of V and J, which lose 2 bases and 8 bases respectively. The CDR3 runs 13 residues from the cysteine to the phenylalanine. This entry keeps only the CDR3 DNA: 39 bases, framed from base 1. With regard to this clone: Its antigen is currently not known. No clone much larger than this one lies a single base away; base qualities are absent.

The sequence was collected from a human donor in good health. The sample taken for sequencing was non-Treg CD4+ T cells sorted from blood. Per the publication, the cell subset or site label means: FACS-sorted unstimulated CD4+ non-regulatory T cells. This chain joins TRBV5-6 to TRBJ2-1, with an unclear D gene assignment. The nucleotides are TGTGCCAGCAGCTTAGGTCGCCTAGATGAGCAGTTCTTC. Protein translation: CASSLGRLDEQFF.